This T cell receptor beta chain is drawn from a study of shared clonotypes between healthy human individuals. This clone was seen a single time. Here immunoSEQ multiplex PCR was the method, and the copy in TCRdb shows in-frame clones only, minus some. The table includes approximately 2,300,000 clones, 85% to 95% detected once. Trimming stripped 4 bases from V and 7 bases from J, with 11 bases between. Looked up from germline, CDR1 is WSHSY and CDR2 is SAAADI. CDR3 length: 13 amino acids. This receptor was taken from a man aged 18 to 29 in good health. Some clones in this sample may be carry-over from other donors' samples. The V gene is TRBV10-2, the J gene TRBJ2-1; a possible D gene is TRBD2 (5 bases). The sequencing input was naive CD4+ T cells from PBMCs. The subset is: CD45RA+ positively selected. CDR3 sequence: CASSVHPGNEQFF. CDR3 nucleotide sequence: TGCGCCAGCAGTGTTCATCCGGGGAATGAGCAGTTCTTC.